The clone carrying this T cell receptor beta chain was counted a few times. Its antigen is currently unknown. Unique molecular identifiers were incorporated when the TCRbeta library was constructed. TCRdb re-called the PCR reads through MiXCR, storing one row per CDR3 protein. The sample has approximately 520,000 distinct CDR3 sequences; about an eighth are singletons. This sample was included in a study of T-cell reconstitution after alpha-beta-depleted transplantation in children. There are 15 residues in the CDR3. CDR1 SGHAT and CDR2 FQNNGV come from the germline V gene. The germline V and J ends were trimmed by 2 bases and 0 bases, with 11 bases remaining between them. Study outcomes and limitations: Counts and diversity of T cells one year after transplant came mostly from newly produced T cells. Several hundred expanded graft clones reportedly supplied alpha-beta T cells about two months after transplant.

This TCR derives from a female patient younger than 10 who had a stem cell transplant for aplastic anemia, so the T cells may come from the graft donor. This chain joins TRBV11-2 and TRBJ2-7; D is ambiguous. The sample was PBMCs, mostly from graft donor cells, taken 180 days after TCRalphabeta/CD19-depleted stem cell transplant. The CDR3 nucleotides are TGTGCCAGCAGCTTAAGTGATAAGGGCTCCTACGAGCAGTACGTC. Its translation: CASSLSDKGSYEQYV.